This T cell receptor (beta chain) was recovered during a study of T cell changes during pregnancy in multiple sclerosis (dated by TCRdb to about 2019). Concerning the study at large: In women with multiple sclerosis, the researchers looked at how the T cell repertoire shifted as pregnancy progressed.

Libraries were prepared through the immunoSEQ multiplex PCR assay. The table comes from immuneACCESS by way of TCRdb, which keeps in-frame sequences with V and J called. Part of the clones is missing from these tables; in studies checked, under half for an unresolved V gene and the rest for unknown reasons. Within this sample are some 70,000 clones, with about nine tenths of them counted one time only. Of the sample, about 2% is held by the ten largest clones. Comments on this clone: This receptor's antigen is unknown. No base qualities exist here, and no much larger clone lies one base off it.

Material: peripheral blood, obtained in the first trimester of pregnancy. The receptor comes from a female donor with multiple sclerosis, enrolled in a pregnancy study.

The encoded CDR3 is CASSSGTGAYNEQFF. The nucleotides read TGTGCCAGCAGCTCTGGGACAGGGGCTTACAATGAGCAGTTCTTC. The V and J genes are TRBV5-5 and TRBJ2-1; the junction holds 10 bases that match TRBD1. Including the terminal cysteine and phenylalanine, the CDR3 comprises 15 residues. Only CDR3 DNA is held: 45 bases, read in frame from base 1. V is cut back by 3 bases and J by 4 bases, with 4 bases in the junction unmatched. Reading the germline V gene (reference sequence) gives CDR1 SGHKS and CDR2 YYEKEE.